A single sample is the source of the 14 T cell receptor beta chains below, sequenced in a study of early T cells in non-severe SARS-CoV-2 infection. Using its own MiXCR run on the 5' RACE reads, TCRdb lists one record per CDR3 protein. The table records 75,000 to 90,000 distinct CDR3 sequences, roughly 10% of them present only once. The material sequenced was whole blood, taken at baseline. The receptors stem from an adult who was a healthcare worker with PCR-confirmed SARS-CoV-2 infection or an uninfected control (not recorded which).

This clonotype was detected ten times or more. The CDR3 region is CASSLEPTSTDTQYF. CDR3 in DNA: TGCGCCAGCAGCTTGGAACCGACCAGCACAGATACGCAGTATTTT. This rearrangement joins TRBV5-1 to TRBJ2-3; D is ambiguous. The CDR3 spans 15 residues. Looked up from germline, CDR1 is SGHRS and CDR2 is YFSETQ. Trimming removed 0 bases from V and 0 bases from J, with 8 bases in between.

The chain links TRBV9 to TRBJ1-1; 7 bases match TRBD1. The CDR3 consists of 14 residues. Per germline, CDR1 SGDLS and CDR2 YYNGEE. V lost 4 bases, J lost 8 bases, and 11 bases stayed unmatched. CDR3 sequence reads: CASSHHDRVEEAFF. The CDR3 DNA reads TGTGCCAGCAGCCACCATGACAGGGTGGAGGAAGCTTTCTTT.

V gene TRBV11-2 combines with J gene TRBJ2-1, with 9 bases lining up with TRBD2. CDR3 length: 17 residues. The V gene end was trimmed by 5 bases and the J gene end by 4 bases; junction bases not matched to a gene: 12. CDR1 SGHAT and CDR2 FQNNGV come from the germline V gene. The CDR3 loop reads CASSPRVAGVGYNEQFF. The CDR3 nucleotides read TGTGCCAGCAGCCCCCGGGTAGCGGGAGTGGGGTACAATGAGCAGTTCTTC.

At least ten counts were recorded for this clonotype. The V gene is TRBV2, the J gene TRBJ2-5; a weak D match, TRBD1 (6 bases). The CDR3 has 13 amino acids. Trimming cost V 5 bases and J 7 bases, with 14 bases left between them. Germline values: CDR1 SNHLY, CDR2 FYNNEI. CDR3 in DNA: TGTGCCAGCAGTATCGGGGACATGGGGACCCAGTACTTC. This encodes CASSIGDMGTQYF.

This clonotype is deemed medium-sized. CDR3: CASSLRVTAFF. CDR3 coding DNA: TGTGCCAGCAGTTTGAGGGTGACAGCTTTCTTT. This chain uses TRBV28 with TRBJ1-1; D unresolved. Germline V lookup: CDR1 MDHEN, CDR2 SYDVKM. This CDR3 is 11 amino acids long. V lost 3 bases, J lost 10 bases, and 9 bases lay in between.

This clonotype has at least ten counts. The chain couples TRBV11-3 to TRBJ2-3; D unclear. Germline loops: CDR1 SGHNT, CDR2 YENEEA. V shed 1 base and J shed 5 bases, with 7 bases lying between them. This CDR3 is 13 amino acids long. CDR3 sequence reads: CASSLAGLDTQYF. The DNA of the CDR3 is TGTGCCAGCAGCTTAGCAGGTTTAGATACGCAGTATTTT. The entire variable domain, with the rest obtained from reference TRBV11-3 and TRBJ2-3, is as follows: EAGVVQSPRYKIIEKKQPVAFWCNPISGHNTLYWYLQNLGQGPELLIRYENEEAVDDSQLPKDRFSAERLKGVDSTLKIQPAELGDSAVYLCASSLAGLDTQYFGPGTRLTVL.

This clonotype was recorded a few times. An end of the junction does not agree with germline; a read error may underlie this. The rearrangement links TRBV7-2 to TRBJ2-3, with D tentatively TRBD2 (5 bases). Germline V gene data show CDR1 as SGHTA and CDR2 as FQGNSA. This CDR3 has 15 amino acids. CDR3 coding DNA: TGTGTCAGCAGCCCTGGGAGTTTCAGCACAGATACGCAGTATTTT. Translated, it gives CVSSPGSFSTDTQYF.

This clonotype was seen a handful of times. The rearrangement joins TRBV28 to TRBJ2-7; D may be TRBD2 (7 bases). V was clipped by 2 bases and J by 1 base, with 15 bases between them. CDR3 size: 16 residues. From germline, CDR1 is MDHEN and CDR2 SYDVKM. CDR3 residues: CASSLAGALGSYEQYF. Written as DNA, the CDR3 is TGTGCCAGCAGTTTAGCGGGGGCCTTAGGATCCTACGAGCAGTACTTC.

The DNA of the CDR3 is TGTGCCAGCAGTTCCCCGGGACTAGCGACAGATACGCAGTATTTT. Translation: CASSSPGLATDTQYF. The rearrangement links TRBV6-2 or TRBV6-3 to TRBJ2-3; 10 bases match TRBD2. V trimming: 4 bases; J trimming: 3 bases; junction bases outside the gene matches: 4. The CDR3 extends over 15 amino acids. Germline assignment: CDR1 MNHEY and CDR2 SVGEGT.

The CDR3, as DNA: TGTGCCAGCAGTCACTTACGGGCCGTGCAGTACTTC. It specifies CASSHLRAVQYF. The V gene is TRBV6-2 or TRBV6-3, the J gene TRBJ2-7; D remains ambiguous. This CDR3 comprises 12 residues. V was clipped by 5 bases and J by 9 bases, with 14 bases between them. CDR1 MNHEY and CDR2 SVGEGT come from the germline V gene.

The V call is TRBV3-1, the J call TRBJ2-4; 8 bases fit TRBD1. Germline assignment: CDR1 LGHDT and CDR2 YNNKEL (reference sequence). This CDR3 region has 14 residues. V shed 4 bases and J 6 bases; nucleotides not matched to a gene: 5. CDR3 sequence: CASSPRTGRNIQYF. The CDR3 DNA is TGTGCCAGCAGCCCCCGGACAGGGAGAAACATTCAGTACTTC.

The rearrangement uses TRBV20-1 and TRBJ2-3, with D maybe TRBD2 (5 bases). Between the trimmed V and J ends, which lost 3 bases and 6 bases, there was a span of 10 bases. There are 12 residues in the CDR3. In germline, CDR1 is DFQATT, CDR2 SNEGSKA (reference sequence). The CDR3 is CSARRAADTQYF. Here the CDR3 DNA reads TGCAGTGCTAGGAGGGCCGCGGATACGCAGTATTTT.

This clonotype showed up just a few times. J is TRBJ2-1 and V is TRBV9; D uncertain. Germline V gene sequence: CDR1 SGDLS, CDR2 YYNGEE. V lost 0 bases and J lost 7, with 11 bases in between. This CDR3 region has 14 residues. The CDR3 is CASSVDPRSNEQFF. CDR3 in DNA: TGTGCCAGCAGCGTAGATCCTAGGAGTAATGAGCAGTTCTTC.

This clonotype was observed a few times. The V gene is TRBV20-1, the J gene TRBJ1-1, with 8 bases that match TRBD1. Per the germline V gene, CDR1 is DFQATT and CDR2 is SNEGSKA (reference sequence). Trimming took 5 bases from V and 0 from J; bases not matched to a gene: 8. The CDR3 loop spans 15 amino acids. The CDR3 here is CSADADRVLNTEAFF. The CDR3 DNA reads TGCAGTGCTGACGCGGACAGGGTTTTGAACACTGAAGCTTTCTTT.